One TCR beta chain is described in this entry. The antigen is unknown. Clones were sequenced by immunoSEQ multiplex PCR, and TCRdb holds only the in-frame ones, with some missing. The data show fewer than 85,000 clones, about 88% seen once. The data were taken from a study of radiotherapy plus CTLA-4 blockade in lung cancer. As for the study in general: Of all patients, approximately 17% responded objectively and 25% to 40% showed disease control. Study observations and caveats: Reported findings show early blood T cell clone dynamics, with interferon-beta, best predicted response. Some TCR clones had been derived from tumors. These clones expanded in peripheral blood after radiotherapy plus ipilimumab.

Focal radiation with ipilimumab CTLA-4 blockade was given to patients with chemo-refractory metastatic non-small-cell lung cancer. CDR3 length equals 14 residues. With V trimmed by 5 bases and J by 5 bases, 6 bases remained unmatched. From germline, CDR1 is SGHTA and CDR2 FQGNSA. The sample was peripheral blood, taken from a patient treated with radiotherapy plus ipilimumab. This TCR was sampled from a human donor with non-small cell lung cancer who had stable disease on radiotherapy plus ipilimumab. The V call is TRBV7-2, the J call TRBJ1-1, with 9 bases aligning to TRBD1. CDR3 in DNA: TGTGCCAGCAGCCTTTCACAGGGGGCGACTGAAGCTTTCTTT. Its protein is CASSLSQGATEAFF.